This T cell receptor beta chain was documented in a study of cytomegalovirus exposure and HLA in healthy donors. The count of this clone is one. PCR primers comprised 60 Vbeta and 13 Jbeta primers. Using immunoSEQ multiplex PCR, the repertoire was profiled, and TCRdb retains in-frame clones only, with some absent. The sample has about 97,000 clones, around 85% seen once. The clonotype originates from a man aged 25-45 years in good health and CMV-seronegative. The sample consisted of PBMCs.

CDR3: CAISGTGKQETQYF. CDR3 in DNA: TGTGCCATCAGTGGTACAGGGAAGCAAGAGACCCAGTACTTC. The rearrangement joins TRBV10-3 to TRBJ2-5; a weak D match, TRBD1 (6 bases). Germline assignment: CDR1 ENHRY and CDR2 SYGVKD. The V gene lost 4 bases and the J gene lost 2 bases, with 11 bases spanning the gap. This CDR3 region has 14 residues.